This TCR beta chain was retrieved from a study of Ad26.COV2.S vaccination and SARS-CoV-2 variants. Study in general: The trial was COV1001 and the donor's arm was Ad26.COV2.S. Intramuscular Ad26.COV2.S doses were given once or twice, 56 days apart. Study-wide results and limits: For non-spike TCRs, breadth in vaccine recipients resembled that in placebo recipients.

Sequencing used immunoSEQ multiplex PCR; TCRdb keeps in-frame clones, though not all of them. This table holds roughly 250,000 clones, around 88% found once. A note on this clone: Its antigen is not identified.

The treatment here: 19 received Ad26.COV2.S at low or high dose, single or two shots; a few received placebo; per-sample allocation not given. Day 63 after the first vaccine or placebo injection was the time point for sampling. Boston supplied an adult donor aged 18-55 years. Germline V gives CDR1 LNHNV, CDR2 YYDKDF (reference sequence). V lost 3 bases, J lost 3 bases, and 5 bases stayed unmatched. The CDR3 runs 16 residues. The sequence was obtained from a person between 18 and 65 years old who received the Ad26.COV2.S COVID-19 vaccine or a placebo. The chain combines TRBV15 with TRBJ1-4, with 9 bases lining up with TRBD1. The material was peripheral blood, obtained in a trial of Ad26.COV2.S vaccine versus placebo. CDR3 in DNA: TGTGCCACCAGCAGTAACAGGGGGCGAGCTAATGAAAAACTGTTTTTT. Its translation is CATSSNRGRANEKLFF.